This T cell receptor (beta chain) was profiled in a study of OX40 agonist ivuxolimab in advanced cancers. About the study: Intravenous ivuxolimab at 0.01 to 10 mg/kg was given to patients every 2 weeks.

Sequencing used immunoSEQ multiplex PCR; TCRdb keeps in-frame clones, though not all of them. The sample includes under 85,000 clones, more than 85% seen only once; the top ten take roughly 8%. The CDR3 has 15 residues. This chain uses TRBV7-5 with TRBJ2-7; the tabulated D call, TRBD1, remains unverified against the DNA. TRBV7-5 is a known pseudogene. The sequencing here drew on CD4+ or CD8+ T cells sorted from blood, taken in a trial of the OX40 agonist ivuxolimab. This clonotype originated in an adult with an advanced solid tumor such as melanoma, head and neck, liver or kidney cancer. This chain's CDR3 is CVRSPTGTGAYEQYF. Written as DNA, the CDR3 is TGTGTCAGAAGCCCGACCGGGACAGGGGCCTACGAGCAGTACTTC.